This T cell receptor (beta chain) was identified in a study of blood T cell repertoires in COVID-19. Sequencing was performed with immunoSEQ multiplex PCR; in TCRdb, only in-frame clones are kept and a portion is missing. The sample consists of about 55,000 clones, around 85% of them appearing once. The CDR3 length is 13 residues. Germline V gene data show CDR1 as ENHRY and CDR2 as SYGVKD. Trimming pared 3 bases from V and 6 bases from J, leaving 11 bases between. The V and J genes are TRBV10-3 and TRBJ1-2, with D perhaps matching TRBD1 (5 bases). The specimen sequenced was peripheral blood. The sequence was obtained from a human donor in a cohort sampled during active COVID-19. The CDR3: CAISEGVGDGYTF. Here the CDR3 DNA reads TGTGCCATCAGTGAAGGGGTAGGGGATGGCTACACCTTC.